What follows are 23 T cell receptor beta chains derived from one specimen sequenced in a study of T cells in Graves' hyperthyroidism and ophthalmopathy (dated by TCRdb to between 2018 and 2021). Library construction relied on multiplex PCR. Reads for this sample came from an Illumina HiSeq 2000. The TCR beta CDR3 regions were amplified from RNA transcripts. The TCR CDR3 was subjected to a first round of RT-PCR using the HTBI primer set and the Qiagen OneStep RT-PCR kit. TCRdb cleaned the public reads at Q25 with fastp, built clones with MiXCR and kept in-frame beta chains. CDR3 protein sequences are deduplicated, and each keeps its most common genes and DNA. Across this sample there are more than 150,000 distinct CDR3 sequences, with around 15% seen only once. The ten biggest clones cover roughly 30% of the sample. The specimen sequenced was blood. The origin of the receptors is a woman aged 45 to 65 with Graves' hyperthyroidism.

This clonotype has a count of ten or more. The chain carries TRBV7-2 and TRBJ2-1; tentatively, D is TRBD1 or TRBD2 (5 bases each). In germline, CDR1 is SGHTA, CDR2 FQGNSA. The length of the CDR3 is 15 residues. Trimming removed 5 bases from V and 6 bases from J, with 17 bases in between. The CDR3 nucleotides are TGTGCCAGCAGCCCACAAAAGGGACGGTTCAATGAGCAGTTCTTC. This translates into CASSPQKGRFNEQFF.

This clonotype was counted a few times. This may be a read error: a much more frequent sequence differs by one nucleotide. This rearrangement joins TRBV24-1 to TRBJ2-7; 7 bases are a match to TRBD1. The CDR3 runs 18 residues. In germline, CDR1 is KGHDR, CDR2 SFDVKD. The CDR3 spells CATGDWGRGSGTVGVQYF. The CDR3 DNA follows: TGTGCCACCGGTGATTGGGGAAGGGGTTCCGGGACAGTCGGAGTGCAGTACTTC.

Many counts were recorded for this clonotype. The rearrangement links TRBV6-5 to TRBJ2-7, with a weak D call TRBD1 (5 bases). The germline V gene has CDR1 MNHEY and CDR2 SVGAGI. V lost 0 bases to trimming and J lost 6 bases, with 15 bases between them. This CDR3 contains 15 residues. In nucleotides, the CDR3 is TGTGCCAGCAGTTACTCTGGGGTCACCGACAGCGAGCAGTACTTC. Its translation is CASSYSGVTDSEQYF.

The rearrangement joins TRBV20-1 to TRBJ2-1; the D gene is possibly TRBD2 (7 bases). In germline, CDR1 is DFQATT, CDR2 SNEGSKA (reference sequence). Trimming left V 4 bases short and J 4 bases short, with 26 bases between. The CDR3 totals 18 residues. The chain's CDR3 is CSAKRERGGSGRYNEQFF. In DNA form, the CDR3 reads TGCAGTGCTAAACGAGAGAGGGGGGGCAGCGGACGTTACAATGAGCAGTTCTTC.

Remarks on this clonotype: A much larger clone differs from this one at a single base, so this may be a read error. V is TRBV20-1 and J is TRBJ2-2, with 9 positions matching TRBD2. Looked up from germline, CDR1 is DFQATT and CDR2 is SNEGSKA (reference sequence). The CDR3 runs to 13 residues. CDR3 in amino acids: CSASGGHTGEPFF. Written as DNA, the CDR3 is TGCAGTGCGAGCGGGGGGCACACCGGGGAGCCGTTTTTT.

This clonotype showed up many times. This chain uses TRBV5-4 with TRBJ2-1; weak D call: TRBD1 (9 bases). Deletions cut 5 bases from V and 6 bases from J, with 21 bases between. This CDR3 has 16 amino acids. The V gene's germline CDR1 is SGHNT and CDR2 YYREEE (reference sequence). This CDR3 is CASSYRGRGGFNEQFF. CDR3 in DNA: TGTGCCAGCAGTTACAGGGGGCGCGGGGGGTTCAATGAGCAGTTCTTC. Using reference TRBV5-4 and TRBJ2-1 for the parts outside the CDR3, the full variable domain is ETGVTQSPTHLIKTRGQQVTLRCSSQSGHNTVSWYQQALGQGPQFIFQYYREEENGRGNFPPRFSGLQFPNYSSELNVNALELDDSALYLCASSYRGRGGFNEQFFGPGTRLTVL.

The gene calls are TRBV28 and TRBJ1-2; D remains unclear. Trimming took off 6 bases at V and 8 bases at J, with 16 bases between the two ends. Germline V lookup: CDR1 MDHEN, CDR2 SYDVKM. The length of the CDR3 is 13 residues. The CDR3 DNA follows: TGTGCCAGCAGCTTACCCACTAGACGGGGCTACACCTTC. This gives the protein CASSLPTRRGYTF.

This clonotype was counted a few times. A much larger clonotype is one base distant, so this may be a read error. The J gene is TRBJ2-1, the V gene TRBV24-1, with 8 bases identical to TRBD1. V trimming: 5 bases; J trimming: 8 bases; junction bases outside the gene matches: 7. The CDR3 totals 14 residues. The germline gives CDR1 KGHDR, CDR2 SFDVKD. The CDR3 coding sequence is TGTGCCACCAGTGCCCCTGGACAGGGCGATGAGCAGTTCTTC. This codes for CATSAPGQGDEQFF.

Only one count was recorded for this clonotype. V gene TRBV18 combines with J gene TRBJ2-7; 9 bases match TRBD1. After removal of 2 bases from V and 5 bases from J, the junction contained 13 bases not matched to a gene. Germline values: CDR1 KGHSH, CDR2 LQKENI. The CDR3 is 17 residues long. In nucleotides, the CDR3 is TGTGCCAGCTCACCAGTACAAACAGGGGGCCGCATACACGAGCAGTACTTC. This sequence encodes CASSPVQTGGRIHEQYF.

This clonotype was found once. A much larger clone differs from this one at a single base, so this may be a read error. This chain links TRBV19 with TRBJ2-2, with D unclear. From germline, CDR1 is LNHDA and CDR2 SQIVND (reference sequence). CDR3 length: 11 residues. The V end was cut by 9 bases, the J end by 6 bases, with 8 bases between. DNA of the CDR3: TGTGCCAGCCGCGACTCCGGGGAGCTGTTTTTT. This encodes CASRDSGELFF.

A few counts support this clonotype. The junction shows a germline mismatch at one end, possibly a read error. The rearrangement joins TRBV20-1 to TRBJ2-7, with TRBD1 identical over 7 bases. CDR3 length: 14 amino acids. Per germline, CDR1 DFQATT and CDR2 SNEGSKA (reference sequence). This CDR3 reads CSARGGQSSYEQYF. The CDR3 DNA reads TGCAGTGCAAGAGGGGGACAGAGCTCCTACGAGCAGTACTTC.

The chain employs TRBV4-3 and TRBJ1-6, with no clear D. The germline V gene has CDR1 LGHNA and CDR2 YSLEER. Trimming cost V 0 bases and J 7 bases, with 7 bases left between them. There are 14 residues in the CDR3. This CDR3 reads CASSQDSKNSPLHF. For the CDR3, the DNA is TGCGCCAGCAGCCAAGATTCAAAGAATTCACCCCTCCACTTT.

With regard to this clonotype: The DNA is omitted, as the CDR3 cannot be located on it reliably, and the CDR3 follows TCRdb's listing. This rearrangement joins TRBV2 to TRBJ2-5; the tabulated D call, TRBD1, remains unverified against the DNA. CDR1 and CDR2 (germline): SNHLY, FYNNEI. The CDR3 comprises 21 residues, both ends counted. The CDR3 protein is CASSAVYLCASSFSPGETQYF.

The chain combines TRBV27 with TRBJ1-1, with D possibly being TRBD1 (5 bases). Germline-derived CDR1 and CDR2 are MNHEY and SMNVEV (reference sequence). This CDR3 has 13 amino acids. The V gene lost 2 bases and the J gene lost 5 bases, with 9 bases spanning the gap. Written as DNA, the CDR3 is TGTGCCAGCAGTTTAAACAGGCTTACTGAAGCTTTCTTT. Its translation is CASSLNRLTEAFF.

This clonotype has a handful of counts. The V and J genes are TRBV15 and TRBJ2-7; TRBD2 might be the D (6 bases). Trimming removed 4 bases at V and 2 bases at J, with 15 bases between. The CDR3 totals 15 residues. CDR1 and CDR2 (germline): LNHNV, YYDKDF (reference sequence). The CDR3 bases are TGTGCCACCAGCACCTCCGCGGGGCGAACCTACGAGCAGTACTTC. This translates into CATSTSAGRTYEQYF.

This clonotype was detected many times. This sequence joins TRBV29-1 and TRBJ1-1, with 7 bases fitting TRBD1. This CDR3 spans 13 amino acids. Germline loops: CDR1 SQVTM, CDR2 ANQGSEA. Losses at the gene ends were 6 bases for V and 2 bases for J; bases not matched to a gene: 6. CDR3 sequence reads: CSVARDSNTEAFF. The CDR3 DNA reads TGCAGCGTCGCCCGGGACAGTAACACTGAAGCTTTCTTT.

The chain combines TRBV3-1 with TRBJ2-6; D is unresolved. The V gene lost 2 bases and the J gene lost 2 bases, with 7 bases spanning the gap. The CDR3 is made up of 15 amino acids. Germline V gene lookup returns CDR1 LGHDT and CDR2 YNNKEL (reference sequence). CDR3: CASSQPSPGANVLTF. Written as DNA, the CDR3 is TGTGCCAGCAGCCAACCCAGCCCTGGGGCCAACGTCCTGACTTTC.

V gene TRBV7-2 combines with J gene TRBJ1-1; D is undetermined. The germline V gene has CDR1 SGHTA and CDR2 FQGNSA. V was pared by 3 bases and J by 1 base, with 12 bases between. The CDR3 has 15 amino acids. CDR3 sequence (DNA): TGTGCCAGCAGCTTCCGGGGTGAACAGAACACTGAAGCTTTCTTT. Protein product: CASSFRGEQNTEAFF.

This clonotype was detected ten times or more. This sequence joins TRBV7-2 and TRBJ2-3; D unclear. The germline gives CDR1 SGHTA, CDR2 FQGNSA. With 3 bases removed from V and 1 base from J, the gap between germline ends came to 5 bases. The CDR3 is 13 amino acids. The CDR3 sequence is CASSFTGTDTQYF. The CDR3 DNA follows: TGTGCCAGCAGCTTTACCGGCACAGATACGCAGTATTTT.

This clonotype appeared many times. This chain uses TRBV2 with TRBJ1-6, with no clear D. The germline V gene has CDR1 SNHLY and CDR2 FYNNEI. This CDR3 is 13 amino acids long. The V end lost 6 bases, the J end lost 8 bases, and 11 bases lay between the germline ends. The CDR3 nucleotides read TGTGCCAGCAGACCGGAAGGTGATTCACCCCTCCACTTT. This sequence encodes CASRPEGDSPLHF.

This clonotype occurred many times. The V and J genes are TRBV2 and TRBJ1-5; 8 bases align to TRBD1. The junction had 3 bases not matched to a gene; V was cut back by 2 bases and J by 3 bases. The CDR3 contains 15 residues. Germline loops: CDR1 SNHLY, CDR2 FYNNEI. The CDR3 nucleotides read TGTGCCAGCAGTGAACAGGGGGCGCACAATCAGCCCCAGCATTTT. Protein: CASSEQGAHNQPQHF.

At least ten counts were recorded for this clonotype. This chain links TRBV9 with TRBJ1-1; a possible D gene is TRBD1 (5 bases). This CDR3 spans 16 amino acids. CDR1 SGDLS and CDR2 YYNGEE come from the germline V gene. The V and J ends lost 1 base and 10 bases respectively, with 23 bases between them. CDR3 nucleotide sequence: TGTGCCAGCAGCGTAACGCTCCCGGGGGGAGGGGAGAGAGCTTTCTTT. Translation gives CASSVTLPGGGERAFF.

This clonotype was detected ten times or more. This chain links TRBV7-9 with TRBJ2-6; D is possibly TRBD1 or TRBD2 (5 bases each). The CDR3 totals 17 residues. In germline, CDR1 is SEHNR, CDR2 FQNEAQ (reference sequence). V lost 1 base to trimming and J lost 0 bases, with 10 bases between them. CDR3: CASSLGGTNSGANVLTF. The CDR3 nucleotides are TGTGCCAGCAGCTTAGGGGGGACCAACTCTGGGGCCAACGTCCTGACTTTC.